This TCR beta chain was identified during a study of regulatory T cells in long-lasting Graves disease. This clonotype was observed a few times. Time point here: persistent/refractory GD, antithyroid drugs over 5 years with positive TRAb. PBMCs were the source of the RNA used for TCR sequencing. Sequencing libraries for TCR beta were prepared with iRepertoire HTBI primers and Arm-PCR of CDR3 regions. One entry per CDR3 protein results from TCRdb running MiXCR on the multiplex PCR reads. The table records around 450,000 distinct CDR3 sequences, around a fifth of them present only once. This clonotype was sampled from a female donor with Graves disease. Sample: peripheral blood mononuclear cells (PBMCs), taken when the disease was refractory, from a patient treated with antithyroid drugs.

In nucleotides, the CDR3 is TGTGCCAGCAGTGAAGCTAGGGCGACCGGGGAGCTGTTTTTT. It encodes CASSEARATGELFF. This chain joins TRBV6-2 or TRBV6-3 and TRBJ2-2, with D hard to call. The germline V and J ends were trimmed by 5 bases and 5 bases, with 12 bases remaining between them. Per germline, CDR1 MNHEY and CDR2 SVGEGT. The CDR3 loop spans 14 amino acids.